This entry concerns a single TCR beta chain. Antigen unknown. Trimming shortened V by 1 base and J by 0 bases, and 12 bases separated the two germline ends. From germline, CDR1 is LGHNA and CDR2 YSLEER. This CDR3 comprises 16 residues. Donors comprised only Caucasian adults living in Nashville, Tennessee. The data originate from a study of shared clonotypes between healthy human individuals. At the level of the study: The cohort comprised two women and a few men. Their ages spanned 18 to 49 years. Whole-study findings and limits: Sharing across four donors was highest in naive CD4 (roughly 5%) and lowest in memory CD8 (0.4%).

In the original processing: For the immunoSEQ data, sequences were junction-only without quality scores, so filtering differed. Libraries were prepared by immunoSEQ multiplex PCR; TCRdb keeps only in-frame clonotypes and omits some of them. V, J and clone size were drawn from that table, and D and trimming were deduced from the DNA. Of more than 2,000,000 clones listed, around nine tenths are singletons. The rearrangement links TRBV4-3 to TRBJ2-5; no clear D gene. Sequencing was performed on naive CD4+ T cells sorted from blood. The subset is: CD45RA+ positively selected. This TCR was recovered from a man between 18 and 29 years old in good health. CDR3 protein: CASSQGWSNYQETQYF. The CDR3 coding sequence is TGCGCCAGCAGCCAAGGGTGGTCCAACTACCAAGAGACCCAGTACTTC.